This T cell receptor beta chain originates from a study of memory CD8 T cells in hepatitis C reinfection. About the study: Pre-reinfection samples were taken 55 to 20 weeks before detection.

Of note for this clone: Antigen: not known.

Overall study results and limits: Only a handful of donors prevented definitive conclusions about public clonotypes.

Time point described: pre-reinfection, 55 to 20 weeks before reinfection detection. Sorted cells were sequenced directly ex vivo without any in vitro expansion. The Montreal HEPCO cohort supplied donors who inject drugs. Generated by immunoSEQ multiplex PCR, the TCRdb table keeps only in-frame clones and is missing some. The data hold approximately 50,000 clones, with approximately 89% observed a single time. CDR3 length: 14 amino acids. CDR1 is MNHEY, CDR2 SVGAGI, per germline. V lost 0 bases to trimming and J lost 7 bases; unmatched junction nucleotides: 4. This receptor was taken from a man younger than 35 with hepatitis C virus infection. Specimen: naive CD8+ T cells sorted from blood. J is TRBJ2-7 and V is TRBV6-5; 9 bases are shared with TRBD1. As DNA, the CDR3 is TGTGCCAGCAGTTACTCGGGGACAGGGCGAGAGCAGTACTTC. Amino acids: CASSYSGTGREQYF.